Shown below are 20 T cell receptor beta chains from a single sample sequenced in a study of control samples from healthy donors and cancer patients. Here immunoSEQ multiplex PCR was the method, and the copy in TCRdb shows in-frame clones only, minus some. The repertoire holds tens of thousands of clones, with approximately 90% as singletons. Sequenced sample: blood. Receptors were obtained from a woman in her seventies in good health.

This chain links TRBV30 with TRBJ1-2, with 9 nucleotides matching TRBD1. V dropped 4 bases and J dropped 4; count of bases not matched to a gene: 13. The germline V gene has CDR1 GTSNPN and CDR2 SVGIG (reference sequence). The CDR3 spans 16 residues. CDR3 nucleotide sequence: TGTGCCTGGAACCCTTCACCGGGACAGGGCTCCTATGGCTACACCTTC. Amino acid sequence: CAWNPSPGQGSYGYTF.

The chain couples TRBV10-3 to TRBJ2-7, with unresolved D. The V and J ends lost 1 base and 3 bases respectively, with 4 bases between them. CDR3 length: 12 residues. The germline V gene encodes CDR1 ENHRY and CDR2 SYGVKD. CDR3 loop: CAISEWSYEQYF. CDR3 coding DNA: TGTGCCATCAGTGAGTGGAGCTACGAGCAGTACTTC.

V is TRBV6-6 and J is TRBJ2-4; D is undetermined. The V end lost 6 bases, the J end lost 1 base, and 10 bases lay between the germline ends. CDR1 is MNHNY and CDR2 is SVGAGI in the germline V gene (reference sequence). The CDR3 length is 14 residues. As DNA, the CDR3 is TGTGCCAGCAGCCCCGAACGGGCCAAAAACATTCAGTACTTC. Residues: CASSPERAKNIQYF.

V and J are TRBV5-6 and TRBJ2-1; TRBD2 matches at 11 bases. Germline V gene data show CDR1 as SGHDT and CDR2 as YYEEEE. V lost 2 bases and J lost 6; bases outside the gene matches: 7. The CDR3 spans 16 residues. CDR3 DNA: TGTGCCAGCAGCTTCCCGGGTAGCGGGGGGGTCAATGAGCAGTTCTTC. Amino acids: CASSFPGSGGVNEQFF.

The rearrangement uses TRBV10-3 and TRBJ1-6; the D gene is possibly TRBD1 (6 bases). The ends were cut back, 3 bases at V and 4 bases at J, with 7 bases in the middle. The CDR3 has 14 residues. CDR1 ENHRY and CDR2 SYGVKD come from the germline V gene. The CDR3 DNA sequence: TGTGCCATCAGTGAAGGACAGTATAATTCACCCCTCCACTTT. Protein: CAISEGQYNSPLHF.

The chain carries TRBV12-3 or TRBV12-4 and TRBJ1-1; D is undetermined. With 7 bases removed from V and 2 bases from J, the gap between germline ends came to 11 bases. The length of the CDR3 is 13 residues. CDR3 coding DNA: TGTGCCAGCACCCCCGGCTTAAACACTGAAGCTTTCTTT. Its protein product is CASTPGLNTEAFF.

The gene calls are TRBV3-1 (or the pseudogene TRBV3-2) and TRBJ1-1; D is perhaps TRBD1 (6 bases). The ends were cut back, 2 bases at V and 4 bases at J, with 8 bases in the middle. Germline CDR1 and CDR2: LGHDT and YNNKEL (reference sequence). The CDR3 covers 13 residues. The CDR3 here is CASSQRGSTEAFF. The DNA for the CDR3 is TGTGCCAGCAGCCAAAGGGGGAGCACTGAAGCTTTCTTT.

V and J are TRBV25-1 and TRBJ2-2; D is ambiguous. Germline V lookup: CDR1 MGHDK, CDR2 SYGVNS. The germline V and J ends were trimmed by 3 bases and 6 bases, with 5 bases remaining between them. CDR3 length: 12 residues. The CDR3 DNA sequence: TGTGCCAGCAGTGAGGCGTCCGGGGAGCTGTTTTTT. It yields the protein CASSEASGELFF.

This chain links TRBV2 with TRBJ2-2; D might be TRBD1 or TRBD2, each matching 5 bases. CDR3 size: 14 residues. Germline V gene lookup returns CDR1 SNHLY and CDR2 FYNNEI. Between the trimmed V and J ends, which lost 6 bases and 3 bases, there was a span of 11 bases. The DNA for the CDR3 is TGTGCCAGCAGCATGGGACGGCACACCGGGGAGCTGTTTTTT. Protein: CASSMGRHTGELFF.

This rearrangement joins TRBV3-1 (or the pseudogene TRBV3-2) to TRBJ1-1, with D unclear. CDR1 and CDR2 from the germline V gene are LGHDT and YNNKEL (reference sequence). V lost 6 bases and J lost 2, with 13 bases in between. The CDR3 length is 14 residues. CDR3 coding DNA: TGTGCCAGCAGACCCTCCGACACCAACACTGAAGCTTTCTTT. As protein: CASRPSDTNTEAFF.

This clone was picked up a small number of times. V is TRBV3-1 (or the pseudogene TRBV3-2) and J is TRBJ1-1; D is undetermined. Germline-derived CDR1 and CDR2 are LGHDT and YNNKEL (reference sequence). The CDR3 is 15 amino acids. Trimming took off 0 bases at V and 0 bases at J, with 8 bases between the two ends. The CDR3 nucleotides are TGTGCCAGCAGCCAAGAGGGGTGGGTGAACACTGAAGCTTTCTTT. Translating it yields CASSQEGWVNTEAFF.

The CDR3 loop is CATGAGAETQYF. CDR3 nucleotides: TGCGCCACAGGGGCCGGCGCGGAGACCCAGTACTTC. V is TRBV10-2 and J is TRBJ2-5; possibly TRBD1 for D (6 bases). Looked up from germline, CDR1 is WSHSY and CDR2 is SAAADI. CDR3 length: 12 residues. V was clipped by 10 bases and J by 5 bases, with 14 bases between them.

The chain uses TRBV7-9 and TRBJ1-1; possible D gene TRBD1, 6 bases. The germline V and J ends were trimmed by 2 bases and 3 bases, with 22 bases remaining between them. CDR1 SEHNR and CDR2 FQNEAQ come from the germline V gene (reference sequence). The CDR3 extends over 18 amino acids. The CDR3 DNA sequence: TGTGCCAGCAGCTTAAACCCCCTTTCAGGGGATAGGGACACTGAAGCTTTCTTT. This codes for CASSLNPLSGDRDTEAFF.

This clone turned up a few times. This chain joins TRBV13 and TRBJ2-7; 9 bases match TRBD1. The CDR3 contains 17 residues. Germline V CDR1 and CDR2: PRHDT, FYEKMQ (reference sequence). V was clipped by 7 bases and J by 5 bases; unmatched bases: 18. As DNA, the CDR3 is TGTGCCAGCAAAAGAGCCCGAGGGACAGGGTGGGAAGACGAGCAGTACTTC. This encodes CASKRARGTGWEDEQYF.

The CDR3 DNA follows: TGTGCCAGCAGCTCGGCGGGGGTGTATGGCTACACCTTC. Translating it yields CASSSAGVYGYTF. This chain uses TRBV7-9 with TRBJ1-2; tentative D call: TRBD1 (5 bases). CDR1 and CDR2 from the germline V gene are SEHNR and FQNEAQ (reference sequence). Deletions cut 4 bases from V and 5 bases from J, with 11 bases between. This CDR3 has 13 residues.

The chain carries TRBV5-4 and TRBJ2-7; 12 bases line up with TRBD1. Germline assignment: CDR1 SGHNT and CDR2 YYREEE (reference sequence). The CDR3 runs to 16 residues. Trimming removed 3 bases from V and 4 bases from J; junction bases left unmatched: 8. CDR3 amino acids: CASSSGTGGSYYEQYF. The CDR3, as DNA: TGTGCCAGCAGCTCGGGGACAGGGGGCTCGTATTACGAGCAGTACTTC.

V is TRBV20-1 and J is TRBJ2-7, with D perhaps TRBD2 (6 bases). Germline CDR1 reads DFQATT; CDR2 reads SNEGSKA (reference sequence). V lost 3 bases and J lost 4, with 10 bases in between. This CDR3 region has 12 residues. The CDR3 region has the DNA TGCAGTGCTAGTGAGGGGAGGTACGAGCAGTACTTC. Translated: CSASEGRYEQYF.

The chain couples TRBV6-5 to TRBJ2-2; D is unresolved. This CDR3 comprises 13 residues. CDR1 is MNHEY and CDR2 is SVGAGI in the germline V gene. V was clipped by 5 bases and J by 8 bases, with 12 bases between them. The CDR3 DNA is TGTGCCAGCAGTCGAAGCCACTCAGGGGAGCTGTTTTTT. Protein: CASSRSHSGELFF.

J is TRBJ2-7 and V is TRBV15; D could derive from TRBD1 or TRBD2 (5 bases each). CDR3 size: 18 residues. Trimming shortened V by 1 base and J by 0 bases, and 19 bases separated the two germline ends. The germline V gene has CDR1 LNHNV and CDR2 YYDKDF (reference sequence). The CDR3 DNA is TGTGCCACCAGCAGAGCTCCGGGGCAGGGTGAGAGCTCCTACGAGCAGTACTTC. Its translation is CATSRAPGQGESSYEQYF.

The chain carries TRBV6-5 and TRBJ2-7; weak D call: TRBD2 (7 bases). CDR3 length: 14 residues. CDR1 and CDR2 from the germline V gene are MNHEY and SVGAGI. The germline V and J ends were trimmed by 7 bases and 4 bases, with 17 bases remaining between them. CDR3 nucleotides: TGTGCCAGCACCCCTGTAGGGGGAGGGTACGAGCAGTACTTC. It codes for CASTPVGGGYEQYF.